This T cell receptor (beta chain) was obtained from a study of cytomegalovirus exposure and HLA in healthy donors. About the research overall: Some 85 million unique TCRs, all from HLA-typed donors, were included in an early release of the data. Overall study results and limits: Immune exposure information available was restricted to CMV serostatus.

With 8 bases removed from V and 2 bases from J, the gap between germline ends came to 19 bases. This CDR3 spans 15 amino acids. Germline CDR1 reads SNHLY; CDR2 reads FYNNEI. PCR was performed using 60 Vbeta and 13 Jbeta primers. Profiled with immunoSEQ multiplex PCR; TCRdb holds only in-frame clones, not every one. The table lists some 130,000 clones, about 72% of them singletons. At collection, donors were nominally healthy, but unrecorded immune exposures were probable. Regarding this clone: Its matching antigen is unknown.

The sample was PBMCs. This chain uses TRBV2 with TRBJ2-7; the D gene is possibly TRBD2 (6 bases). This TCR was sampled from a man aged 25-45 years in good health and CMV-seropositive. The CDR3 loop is CASQTRPGVTYEQYF. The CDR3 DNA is TGTGCCAGCCAAACGAGACCGGGAGTAACCTACGAGCAGTACTTC. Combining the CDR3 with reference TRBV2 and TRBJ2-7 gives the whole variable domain EPEVTQTPSHQVTQMGQEVILRCVPISNHLYFYWYRQILGQKVEFLVSFYNNEISEKSEIFDDQFSVERPDGSNFTLKIRSTKLEDSAMYFCASQTRPGVTYEQYFGPGTRLTVT.